The clone carrying this T cell receptor beta chain was seen only a few times. The data derive from a study of T cells in Graves' hyperthyroidism and ophthalmopathy. Amplified TCR beta CDR3 regions came from RNA transcripts. The HTBI set primed first-round TCR CDR3 RT-PCR. TCRdb reprocessed the multiplex PCR reads with MiXCR, giving one entry per CDR3 protein. The sample contains approximately 610,000 distinct CDR3 sequences, around 15% of which appear only once. Trimming left V 1 base short and J 4 bases short, with 13 bases between. The CDR3 is made up of 15 amino acids. Germline V gene sequence: CDR1 SGHDN, CDR2 FVKESK.

The sequencing input was blood. This sequence was found in a woman between 18 and 30 years old with Graves' hyperthyroidism. The V call is TRBV14, the J call TRBJ1-1, with unresolved D. CDR3 DNA: TGTGCCAGCAGCCAAGCGGCAGGCCAAGTCACTGAAGCTTTCTTT. Amino acids: CASSQAAGQVTEAFF.